This entry concerns a single T cell receptor (beta chain). This sample is part of a study of blood T cell repertoires in COVID-19. Study summary: Samples taken during acute and convalescent COVID-19 were collected in the United States, Italy and Spain. The analysed material was cDNA or gDNA that came from T cells, B-cell-depleted T cells, or PBMCs.

Per the original data handling: Estimation of nucleated cell counts relied on the amplification of reference gene primers. Data came from immunoSEQ multiplex PCR; TCRdb stores just in-frame clones and leaves some out. V and J calls and clone size come straight from that table; D and trimming were deduced from the DNA. The data hold fewer than 110,000 clones, with roughly 82% observed a single time. The V gene's germline CDR1 is LGHNA and CDR2 YNFKEQ. V gave up 2 bases and J gave up 5 bases, with 15 bases separating them. The CDR3 sequence is 15 residues long. The sequenced sample was peripheral blood. V is TRBV4-2 and J is TRBJ1-2; possibly TRBD1 for D (5 bases). The receptor's source is a human donor in a cohort sampled during active COVID-19. The CDR3 DNA reads TGTGCCAGCAGCCAACCTTTAGGGGCGTTTTATGGCTACACCTTC. It encodes CASSQPLGAFYGYTF.